The rows below give T cell receptor beta chains drawn from one sample of a study of CD8 T cells in Susac syndrome. TCRdb redid the calling of the immunoSEQ multiplex PCR reads with MiXCR, one entry per CDR3 protein. The sample has roughly 250,000 distinct CDR3 sequences; 95% to 97% are singletons. Sequenced: CD4+ T cells from PBMCs. The receptor set was obtained from a human donor with Susac syndrome. Both conserved end residues are trimmed from each CDR3.

>TRBV9|TRBJ2-1
ASSVGAGVRNEQF
>TRBV20-1|TRBJ2-2
SARSSGKRNGELF
>TRBV6-6|TRBJ2-5
ASSYYDLAPRGTQY
>TRBV30|TRBJ1-2
AWSATGGSGYT
>TRBV29-1|TRBJ2-7
SVGGDYYSYEQY
>TRBV2|TRBJ1-2
ASSVRNGDYGYT
>TRBV5-4|TRBJ2-7
ASSFQYEQY
>TRBV7-6|TRBJ2-1
ASSSFKMGTYNEQF
>TRBV20-1|TRBJ1-5
SARGDRGGPQH
>TRBV5-1|TRBJ2-7
ASSLAPSLVGEQY
>TRBV12-3/TRBV12-4|TRBJ1-5
ASSLAGLGNQPQH
>TRBV6-5|TRBJ2-3
ASSYSTGLTDTQY
>TRBV9|TRBJ2-3
ASSVSGSRSTDTQY
>TRBV2|TRBJ1-5
ASTTRKGMNQPQH
>TRBV5-4|TRBJ1-4
ASSSQGNEKLF
>TRBV7-6|TRBJ2-3
ASSLVGLGTDTQY
>TRBV7-9|TRBJ2-3
ASALGRGSTDTQY
>TRBV29-1|TRBJ2-6
SVEDYRWANVLT
>TRBV20-1|TRBJ2-2
SADRGTGELF
>TRBV20-1|TRBJ2-1
SAASGRENEQF
>TRBV24-1|TRBJ1-1
ATTWNTEAF
>TRBV13|TRBJ2-3
ASRVEDTQY
>TRBV28|TRBJ2-7
ASSFPKTYEQY
>TRBV5-1|TRBJ1-1
ASSLLGTSNTEAF
>TRBV7-8|TRBJ1-1
ASSFTGVGNTEAF
>TRBV11-2|TRBJ2-3
ASSSTGAYTQY
>TRBV5-1|TRBJ2-5
ASSWRDQETQY
>TRBV7-3|TRBJ2-1
ASSLVAGVRNEQF
>TRBV3-1|TRBJ2-1
ASTEDNEQF
>TRBV18|TRBJ2-3
ASSPPLADTQY
>TRBV30|TRBJ2-3
AWSDRSIRY
>TRBV7-9|TRBJ1-2
ASSDTNAVDGYT
>TRBV4-2|TRBJ2-1
ASSPERLDRQQF
>TRBV20-1|TRBJ1-5
SAEVFGSNQPQH
>TRBV7-9|TRBJ1-2
ASGRLDYGYT
>TRBV20-1|TRBJ2-7
SARRAGDRGYEQY
>TRBV6-5|TRBJ1-2
ASSPRALYGYT
>TRBV15|TRBJ2-5
ATSSSGTEETQY
>TRBV4-1|TRBJ2-7
ASSHERGGSSHEQY
>TRBV12-3/TRBV12-4|TRBJ2-7
ASSPVPGRGSYEQY
>TRBV5-1|TRBJ1-2
ASAGTGFDGYT
>TRBV20-1|TRBJ2-2
SATGDRLTGELF
>TRBV4-1|TRBJ1-5
ASSQVAPGTPGQPQH
>TRBV29-1|TRBJ2-3
SVDGALARTDTQY
>TRBV12-3/TRBV12-4|TRBJ1-2
ASSLAGTGDGYT
>TRBV15|TRBJ2-1
ATSSPSASGTNEQF
>TRBV24-1|TRBJ2-1
ATAWIKTGSIEQF
>TRBV28|TRBJ1-5
ATQGSDNQPQH
>TRBV2|TRBJ1-2
ATEAPRIPTL
>TRBV29-1|TRBJ1-2
SVEEINVGYT
>TRBV20-1|TRBJ2-2
SAWDRPATGELF